This TCR beta chain came from a study of T cells in Graves' hyperthyroidism and ophthalmopathy. Study details: Sampling of peripheral blood happened at initial diagnosis, prior to any treatment. Broader study findings: Most clonotypes expanded in thyroid above 0.001 were likewise present in blood.

Regions amplified from RNA transcripts were the TCR beta CDR3 regions. The TCR CDR3 first-round RT-PCR relied on the HTBI primer set. TCRdb re-called the multiplex PCR reads with MiXCR, one entry per CDR3 protein. The table lists nearly 600,000 distinct CDR3 sequences, about 14% of them singletons. Patients aged 18 to 65 with hyperthyroidism were newly diagnosed, with duration under 2 months. Uncontrolled infection, other autoimmune disease, pregnancy or lactation barred patients from enrollment. This clonotype was seen at least ten times. Its target is unknown. The CDR3 spans 13 residues. Germline-derived CDR1 and CDR2 are LGHNT and FRNRAP. V dropped 4 bases and J dropped 2 bases, with 7 bases sitting between them.

The sequence came from a woman aged 25-40 years with Graves' hyperthyroidism that later progressed to Graves' ophthalmopathy. The chain combines TRBV12-5 with TRBJ2-3; D is unresolved. What was sequenced was blood. The CDR3 spells CASGSAFTDTQYF. The CDR3 nucleotides read TGTGCTAGTGGTTCCGCGTTCACAGATACGCAGTATTTT. Supplemented by reference TRBV12-5 and TRBJ2-3, the full variable domain reads DARVTQTPRHKVTEMGQEVTMRCQPILGHNTVFWYRQTMMQGLELLAYFRNRAPLDDSGMPKDRFSAEMPDATLATLKIQPSEPRDSAVYFCASGSAFTDTQYFGPGTRLTVL.